Listed here is a single T cell receptor beta chain. Its cognate antigen is unknown. V lost 5 bases to trimming and J lost 11 bases, with 14 bases between them. Germline CDR1 is LNHDA and CDR2 is SQIVND (reference sequence). The length of the CDR3 is 12 residues. The data are from a study of shared clonotypes between healthy human individuals. Assay execution took place at the deep level. Generated by immunoSEQ multiplex PCR, the TCRdb table keeps only in-frame clones and is missing some. The repertoire holds about 510,000 clones, 90% to 96% seen once, with about 0.064% in the top ten. Regarding the study as a whole: Among non-shared clonotypes, generation probabilities were lower than among those shared by all four donors.

Specimen: naive CD4+ T cells sorted from blood. The subset was: CD45RA+ positively selected. This sequence was found in a woman aged 25 to 45 in good health. The genes are TRBV19 and TRBJ2-3; no definite D call. The CDR3 loop is CASSPMGTRQYF. CDR3 coding DNA: TGTGCCAGTAGTCCAATGGGCACTCGGCAGTATTTT.